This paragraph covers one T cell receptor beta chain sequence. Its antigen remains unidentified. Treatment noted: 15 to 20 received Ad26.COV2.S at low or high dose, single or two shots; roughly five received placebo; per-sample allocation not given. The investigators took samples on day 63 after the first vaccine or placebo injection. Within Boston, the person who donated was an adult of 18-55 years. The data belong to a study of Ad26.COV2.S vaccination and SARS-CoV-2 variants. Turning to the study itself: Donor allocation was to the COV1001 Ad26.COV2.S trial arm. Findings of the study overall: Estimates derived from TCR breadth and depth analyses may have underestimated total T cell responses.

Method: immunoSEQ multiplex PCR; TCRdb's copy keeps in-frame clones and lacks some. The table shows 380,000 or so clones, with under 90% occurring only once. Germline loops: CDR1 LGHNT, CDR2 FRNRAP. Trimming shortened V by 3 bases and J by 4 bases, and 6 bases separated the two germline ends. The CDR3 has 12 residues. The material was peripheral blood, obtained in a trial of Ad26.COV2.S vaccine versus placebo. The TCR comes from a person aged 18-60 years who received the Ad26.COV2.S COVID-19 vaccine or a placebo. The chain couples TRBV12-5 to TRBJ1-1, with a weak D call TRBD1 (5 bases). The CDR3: CASGLGATEAFF. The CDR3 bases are TGTGCTAGTGGTTTAGGGGCCACTGAAGCTTTCTTT.